This T cell receptor (beta chain) came from a study of T cell clonality in common variable immunodeficiency. Heparinized whole blood, about 4.5 to 9 ml, came from each donor. CVID and control samples used equivalent genomic DNA input. The repertoire was sequenced with immunoSEQ multiplex PCR; TCRdb's copy has only in-frame clones and lacks some. The record shows tens of thousands of clones for this sample, with no singletons present. The CDR3 sequence is 14 residues long. Germline loops: CDR1 GTSNPN, CDR2 SVGIG (reference sequence). V was clipped by 8 bases and J by 0 bases, with 15 bases between them. Study-level findings and limits: Common variable immunodeficiency TCR beta sequences reportedly had fewer deletions and N-nucleotide insertions.

This clone has a count of ten or more. The antigen remains unidentified. Read data end 3 residues before the CDR3 end; the end is taken from the germline J gene. V is TRBV30 and J is TRBJ2-3; D might be TRBD2 (6 bases). What was sequenced was peripheral blood mononuclear cells. This clonotype was obtained from a person aged 18 to 75 in good health. The CDR3 is CAGDSGISTDTQYF. The CDR3 bases that were read are TGTGCCGGGGACTCCGGAATTAGCACAGATACG.